Below, 26 T cell receptor beta chains from the same sample are listed, as sequenced in a study of identical twins. TCRdb re-derived calls from the 5' RACE reads in MiXCR, one entry per CDR3 protein. The sample records about 790,000 distinct CDR3 sequences, roughly 18% being singletons. This sample also appeared in a second study, on T cells expressing NK-cell markers.

The sequenced material came from PBMCs. The receptors here all came from a woman between 18 and 30 years old in good health.

This clonotype was seen repeatedly, ten times or more. V and J are TRBV5-1 and TRBJ2-1; D is possibly TRBD1 (5 bases). With 2 bases removed from V and 2 bases from J, the gap between germline ends came to 8 bases. Germline V gives CDR1 SGHRS, CDR2 YFSETQ. The CDR3 totals 14 residues. CDR3 protein: CASSLGRAYNEQFF. In nucleotides, the CDR3 is TGCGCCAGCAGCTTAGGCAGGGCCTACAATGAGCAGTTCTTC. The complete variable domain, with remaining parts taken from reference TRBV5-1 and TRBJ2-1, reads KAGVTQTPRYLIKTRGQQVTLSCSPISGHRSVSWYQQTPGQGLQFLFEYFSETQRNKGNFPGRFSGRQFSNSRSEMNVSTLELGDSALYLCASSLGRAYNEQFFGPGTRLTVL.

The chain is built from TRBV6-5 and TRBJ2-1; 7 nucleotides match TRBD2. The CDR3 has 16 amino acids. Trimming at V came to 0 bases and at J to 7 bases, leaving 9 bases not matched to a gene. Germline loops: CDR1 MNHEY, CDR2 SVGAGI. CDR3: CASSYSPRGGGNEQFF. CDR3 nucleotides: TGTGCCAGCAGTTACTCCCCCCGCGGGGGAGGGAATGAGCAGTTCTTC.

The rearrangement uses TRBV6-5 and TRBJ2-3; 8 nucleotides agree with TRBD2. Germline assignment: CDR1 MNHEY and CDR2 SVGAGI. V trimming: 0 bases; J trimming: 4 bases; junction bases outside the gene matches: 3. The CDR3 contains 15 residues. Here the CDR3 reads CASSYSAGGSDTQYF. The CDR3 DNA reads as TGTGCCAGCAGTTACTCGGCGGGGGGCTCAGATACGCAGTATTTT.

A few counts support this clonotype. The chain joins TRBV20-1 to TRBJ2-5; 8 bases match TRBD2. V lost 4 bases to trimming and J lost 5 bases; unmatched junction nucleotides: 3. The CDR3 contains 12 residues. CDR1 is DFQATT and CDR2 is SNEGSKA in the germline V gene (reference sequence). The CDR3 sequence is CSATGRGETQYF. The CDR3, as DNA: TGCAGTGCTACCGGGAGGGGGGAGACCCAGTACTTC.

This clonotype showed up just a few times. The J gene is TRBJ2-7, the V gene TRBV5-6; 8 nucleotides align to TRBD2. CDR1 SGHDT and CDR2 YYEEEE come from the germline V gene. V gave up 2 bases and J gave up 6 bases; unmatched junction bases: 1. The CDR3 extends over 12 amino acids. DNA for the CDR3: TGTGCCAGCAGCTTCACTAGCGGCGAGCAGTACTTC. This translates into CASSFTSGEQYF.

This clonotype was found a few times. V usage is TRBV5-5 and J usage is TRBJ2-3; tentative D call: TRBD2 (7 bases). V was cut by 0 bases and J by 6 bases, with 23 bases left in between. CDR3 length: 18 residues. Germline V lookup: CDR1 SGHKS, CDR2 YYEKEE (reference sequence). DNA for the CDR3: TGTGCCAGCAGCTTGGTTGAGACGGGGGGCCTCGGTAAGGATACGCAGTATTTT. This sequence encodes CASSLVETGGLGKDTQYF. Using reference TRBV5-5 and TRBJ2-3 for the parts outside the CDR3, the full variable domain is DAGVTQSPTHLIKTRGQQVTLRCSPISGHKSVSWYQQVLGQGPQFIFQYYEKEERGRGNFPDRFSARQFPNYSSELNVNALLLGDSALYLCASSLVETGGLGKDTQYFGPGTRLTVL.

The sample holds a few counts of this clonotype. The chain has TRBV7-9 and TRBJ2-7, with TRBD2 identical over 8 bases. The CDR3 contains 16 residues. The ends lost 3 bases at V and 6 bases at J; junction bases unmatched: 13. Germline V gives CDR1 SEHNR, CDR2 FQNEAQ (reference sequence). Here the CDR3 reads CASSLNSGGWFVEQYF. CDR3 nucleotides: TGTGCCAGCAGCTTGAACTCGGGGGGGTGGTTTGTCGAGCAGTACTTC.

The chain combines TRBV10-1 with TRBJ2-2; perhaps TRBD2 as D (6 bases). The CDR3 contains 16 residues. CDR1 and CDR2 from the germline V gene are WNHNN and SYGVQD (reference sequence). Trimming stripped 6 bases from V and 9 bases from J, with 23 bases between. CDR3 residues: CASSPTSSLTPWELFF. CDR3 nucleotides: TGCGCCAGCAGCCCAACTAGCTCCCTCACCCCCTGGGAGCTGTTTTTT.

This clonotype was counted only a few times. The rearrangement joins TRBV20-1 to TRBJ2-3; TRBD2 agrees at 12 bases. The germline V gene encodes CDR1 DFQATT and CDR2 SNEGSKA (reference sequence). The junction had 9 bases not matched to a gene; V was cut back by 6 bases and J by 5 bases. This CDR3 is 15 amino acids long. CDR3 DNA sequence: TGCAGTGCGTCGAGACTAGCGGGAGATGAAGATACGCAGTATTTT. This codes for CSASRLAGDEDTQYF.

V usage is TRBV5-1 and J usage is TRBJ2-5; perhaps TRBD2 as D (5 bases). The ends were cut back, 0 bases at V and 0 bases at J, with 15 bases in the middle. The CDR3 is 17 amino acids. The V gene's germline CDR1 is SGHRS and CDR2 YFSETQ. In DNA, the CDR3 is TGCGCCAGCAGCTTGGGAATGGAGCGGATGTACCAAGAGACCCAGTACTTC. This sequence encodes CASSLGMERMYQETQYF.

The chain combines TRBV20-1 with TRBJ1-6; TRBD1 agrees at 9 bases. Germline CDR1 DFQATT, CDR2 SNEGSKA (reference sequence). Trimming at V came to 5 bases and at J to 9 bases, leaving 8 bases not matched to a gene. This CDR3 is built from 14 residues. CDR3 in amino acids: CSAVPGTGSSPLHF. As DNA, the CDR3 is TGCAGTGCTGTACCCGGGACAGGGAGTTCACCCCTCCACTTT.

This clonotype appeared a few times. The CDR3 loop is CASSHSTSNEQYF. In DNA, the CDR3 is TGCGCCAGCAGCCATTCTACTAGTAACGAGCAGTACTTC. The chain uses TRBV4-1 and TRBJ2-7; weak D call: TRBD2 (5 bases). The ends were cut back, 3 bases at V and 5 bases at J, with 11 bases in the middle. Germline V gene data show CDR1 as MGHRA and CDR2 as YSYEKL. The CDR3 extends over 13 amino acids.

This clonotype was recorded at least ten times. J is TRBJ1-5 and V is TRBV29-1, with D maybe TRBD1 (5 bases). This CDR3 region has 13 residues. V was pared by 7 bases and J by 4 bases, with 14 bases between. Germline V gene lookup returns CDR1 SQVTM and CDR2 ANQGSEA. The CDR3 DNA follows: TGCAGCGCCGCGGACAATACAAATCAGCCCCAGCATTTT. This translates into CSAADNTNQPQHF.

The CDR3, as DNA: TGTGCCAGCAGTCCAAGGGAGAACTACGAGCAGTACTTC. Translation: CASSPRENYEQYF. The V and J genes are TRBV2 and TRBJ2-7, with a possible D match to TRBD2 (5 bases). CDR3 size: 13 residues. Germline CDR1 and CDR2: SNHLY and FYNNEI. Trimming removed 5 bases from V and 3 bases from J, with 11 bases in between.

CDR3: CASSQDTNTDTQYF. The CDR3 DNA reads TGCGCCAGCAGCCAAGATACCAACACAGATACGCAGTATTTT. The chain has TRBV4-3 and TRBJ2-3; D call uncertain. The CDR3 loop spans 14 amino acids. Germline V gene data show CDR1 as LGHNA and CDR2 as YSLEER. The V gene lost 0 bases and the J gene lost 2 bases, with 6 bases spanning the gap.

This clonotype was seen a handful of times. This chain uses TRBV10-3 with TRBJ2-1, with D tentatively TRBD2 (7 bases). CDR3 length: 14 residues. Trimming took 2 bases from V and 8 from J, leaving 13 bases between them. Germline V lookup: CDR1 ENHRY, CDR2 SYGVKD. The CDR3 spells CAISEPGGGDEQFF. In nucleotides, the CDR3 is TGTGCCATCAGTGAGCCCGGAGGGGGGGATGAGCAGTTCTTC.

The chain employs TRBV4-3 and TRBJ2-7; TRBD2 agrees at 13 bases. V was pared by 0 bases and J by 0 bases, with 8 bases of the junction left unmatched. Germline CDR1 is LGHNA and CDR2 is YSLEER. The length of the CDR3 is 19 residues. CDR3 sequence reads: CASSQDRLAGGFNSYEQYF. The CDR3 DNA sequence: TGCGCCAGCAGCCAAGATCGACTAGCGGGAGGATTTAACTCCTACGAGCAGTACTTC.

This clonotype was picked up a small number of times. The V and J genes are TRBV4-3 and TRBJ2-7, with 8 positions matching TRBD2. Germline CDR1 LGHNA, CDR2 YSLEER. The CDR3 has 14 residues. Trimming at V came to 4 bases and at J to 4 bases, leaving 6 bases not matched to a gene. The CDR3 nucleotides read TGCGCCAGCAGCCCGGATAGCGGGGCTTACGAGCAGTACTTC. Residues: CASSPDSGAYEQYF.

This clonotype was counted between two and nine times. The chain carries TRBV6-1 and TRBJ1-5, with a weak D call TRBD1 (6 bases). Per the germline V gene, CDR1 is MNHNS and CDR2 is SASEGT. This CDR3 spans 16 amino acids. Trimming pared 2 bases from V and 4 bases from J, leaving 15 bases between. This chain's CDR3 is CASSERAGDRNQPQHF. For the CDR3, the DNA is TGTGCCAGCAGTGAAAGGGCAGGGGATAGGAATCAGCCCCAGCATTTT.

A note on this clonotype: Since a much larger clone is just one base distant, this may be a read error. J is TRBJ2-7 and V is TRBV7-9; TRBD1 matches at 7 bases. Trimming took 2 bases from V and 8 from J; bases not matched to a gene: 9. This CDR3 contains 14 residues. Germline CDR1 reads SEHNR; CDR2 reads FQNEAQ (reference sequence). The CDR3 DNA sequence: TGTGCCAGCAGCTTAACACAGGGGCTGAACAAGCAGTACTTC. Protein: CASSLTQGLNKQYF.

This clonotype showed up just a few times. The chain uses TRBV6-5 and TRBJ1-2, with 7 bases lining up with TRBD1. This CDR3 spans 13 amino acids. Per the germline V gene, CDR1 is MNHEY and CDR2 is SVGAGI. V lost 0 bases, J lost 6 bases, and 1 base stayed unmatched. CDR3 sequence: CASSYSRGDGYTF. DNA of the CDR3: TGTGCCAGCAGTTACTCCAGGGGGGATGGCTACACCTTC.

The V call is TRBV7-2, the J call TRBJ2-1; 10 nucleotides match TRBD1. Trimming took 2 bases from V and 6 from J; bases not matched to a gene: 7. The germline gives CDR1 SGHTA, CDR2 FQGNSA. This CDR3 region has 16 residues. CDR3 in amino acids: CASSLLGQGTGNEQFF. The CDR3 DNA reads as TGTGCCAGCAGCTTATTGGGACAGGGGACGGGCAATGAGCAGTTCTTC.

This clonotype appeared many times. The V call is TRBV6-1, the J call TRBJ2-5; TRBD1 aligns across 7 bases. Germline CDR1 MNHNS, CDR2 SASEGT. CDR3 size: 13 residues. J gave up 4 bases and V 10 bases, and 9 bases lay outside the gene matches. The CDR3: CATKPAGGETQYF. CDR3 nucleotide sequence: TGTGCCACCAAGCCGGCAGGGGGAGAGACCCAGTACTTC.

This clonotype has a count of ten or more. The DNA of the CDR3 is TGCAGTGCTAGAGATGTGCGGGGCCGTAGCTCCTACAATGAGCAGTTCTTC. Translation: CSARDVRGRSSYNEQFF. The chain has TRBV20-1 and TRBJ2-1, with a weak D call TRBD2 (6 bases). V shed 0 bases and J shed 0 bases, with 15 bases lying between them. The length of the CDR3 is 17 residues. Germline CDR1 reads DFQATT; CDR2 reads SNEGSKA (reference sequence).

This clonotype was seen many times. The chain employs TRBV12-3 or TRBV12-4 and TRBJ2-7; D is ambiguous. With 1 base removed from V and 0 bases from J, the gap between germline ends came to 4 bases. CDR3 size: 13 residues. The CDR3 region is CASSLGSSYEQYF. The DNA for the CDR3 is TGTGCCAGCAGTTTAGGGAGCTCCTACGAGCAGTACTTC.

The genes are TRBV12-3 or TRBV12-4 and TRBJ2-1, with D possibly being TRBD1 or TRBD2 (5 bases each). V was pared by 6 bases and J by 1 base, with 13 bases between. The CDR3 runs to 15 residues. This CDR3 reads CASSRDRGSYNEQFF. CDR3 nucleotide sequence: TGTGCCAGCAGCCGGGACCGGGGTTCCTACAATGAGCAGTTCTTC.